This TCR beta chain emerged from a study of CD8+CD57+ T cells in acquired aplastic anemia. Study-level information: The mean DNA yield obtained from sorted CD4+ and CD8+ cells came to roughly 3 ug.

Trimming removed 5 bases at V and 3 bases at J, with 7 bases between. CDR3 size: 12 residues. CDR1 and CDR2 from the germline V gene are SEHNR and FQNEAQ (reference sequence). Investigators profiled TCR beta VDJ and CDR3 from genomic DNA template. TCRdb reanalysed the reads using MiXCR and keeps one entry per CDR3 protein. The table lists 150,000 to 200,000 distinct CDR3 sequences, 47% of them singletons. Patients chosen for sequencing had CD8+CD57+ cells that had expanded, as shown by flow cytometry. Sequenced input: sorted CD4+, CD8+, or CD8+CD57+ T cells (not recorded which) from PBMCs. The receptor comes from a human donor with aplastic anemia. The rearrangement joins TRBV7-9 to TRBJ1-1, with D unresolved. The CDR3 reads CASSETYTEAFF. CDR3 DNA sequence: TGTGCCAGCAGCGAGACCTACACTGAAGCTTTCTTT.